The 16 T cell receptor beta chains below all came from one sample that was sequenced in a study of TIL therapy for anti-PD-1-resistant metastatic lung cancer. The time point denotes: pre-treatment sample, taken before nivolumab and TIL therapy. The immunoSEQ assay was v3. The method was immunoSEQ multiplex PCR; TCRdb's version includes in-frame clones alone and lacks a portion of them. This sample has tens of thousands of clones, with 74% found just once. Sequences were derived from blood, sampled at baseline. The receptors shown here come from a woman between 30 and 80 years old with non-small cell lung cancer.

The gene calls are TRBV25-1 and TRBJ1-5, with D unresolved. This CDR3 has 12 residues. Trimming shortened V by 4 bases and J by 3 bases, and 4 bases separated the two germline ends. Germline lookup yields CDR1 MGHDK and CDR2 SYGVNS. The CDR3 DNA sequence: TGTGCCAGCAGTGCTTACAATCAGCCCCAGCATTTT. Translated: CASSAYNQPQHF.

The chain carries TRBV5-4 and TRBJ2-5; 8 nucleotides align to TRBD2. The CDR3 spans 15 residues. After removal of 4 bases from V and 4 bases from J, the junction contained 9 bases not matched to a gene. Per the germline V gene, CDR1 is SGHNT and CDR2 is YYREEE (reference sequence). This chain's CDR3 is CASSTQRETGETQYF. The CDR3 DNA reads as TGTGCCAGCAGCACTCAGCGGGAGACTGGAGAGACCCAGTACTTC.

V usage is TRBV14 and J usage is TRBJ1-2; possible D gene TRBD1, 6 bases. The CDR3 is made up of 12 amino acids. Germline CDR1 and CDR2: SGHDN and FVKESK. Trimming removed 3 bases from V and 7 bases from J, with 9 bases in between. CDR3 amino acids: CASSQSGVGYTF. The CDR3 DNA sequence: TGTGCCAGCAGCCAGTCAGGGGTTGGCTACACCTTC. The variable domain in full, completed from reference TRBV14 and TRBJ1-2, reads EAGVTQFPSHSVIEKGQTVTLRCDPISGHDNLYWYRRVMGKEIKFLLHFVKESKQDESGMPNNRFLAERTGGTYSTLKVQPAELEDSGVYFCASSQSGVGYTFGSGTRLTVV.

The V gene is TRBV27, the J gene TRBJ2-7; D not certain. CDR1 MNHEY and CDR2 SMNVEV come from the germline V gene (reference sequence). The CDR3 totals 13 residues. V was clipped by 1 base and J by 7 bases, with 11 bases between them. CDR3 in amino acids: CASSLWAIGEQYF. The CDR3 nucleotides are TGTGCCAGCAGTTTATGGGCAATCGGGGAGCAGTACTTC.

The chain is built from TRBV5-1 and TRBJ2-2; 12 bases are a match to TRBD2. CDR1 is SGHRS, CDR2 YFSETQ, per germline. This CDR3 is 15 amino acids long. V was pared by 3 bases and J by 8 bases, with 5 bases of the junction left unmatched. CDR3 sequence reads: CASSSTSGRKGELFF. The CDR3 nucleotides read TGCGCCAGCAGCTCGACTAGCGGGAGAAAGGGGGAGCTGTTTTTT.

The CDR3 region is CASSLLENYGYTF. In DNA form, the CDR3 reads TGCGCCAGCAGCTTGTTAGAAAACTATGGCTACACCTTC. The rearrangement uses TRBV5-1 and TRBJ1-2, with no clear D. The germline CDR1 and CDR2 sequences are SGHRS and YFSETQ. V dropped 1 base and J dropped 2 bases, with 6 bases sitting between them. The CDR3 spans 13 residues.

This chain joins TRBV12-5 and TRBJ2-3; a possible D gene is TRBD2 (5 bases). Looked up from germline, CDR1 is LGHNT and CDR2 is FRNRAP. With 5 bases removed from V and 0 bases from J, the gap between germline ends came to 9 bases. CDR3 length: 14 amino acids. CDR3 sequence: CASGEGRSTDTQYF. The CDR3 coding sequence is TGTGCTAGTGGTGAGGGTCGAAGCACAGATACGCAGTATTTT. Looking up the rest from reference TRBV12-5 and TRBJ2-3 gives the full variable domain: DARVTQTPRHKVTEMGQEVTMRCQPILGHNTVFWYRQTMMQGLELLAYFRNRAPLDDSGMPKDRFSAEMPDATLATLKIQPSEPRDSAVYFCASGEGRSTDTQYFGPGTRLTVL.

This clone was seen a handful of times. This chain joins TRBV10-1 and TRBJ2-5, with 11 bases matching TRBD2. This CDR3 is built from 15 residues. Germline V gene sequence: CDR1 WNHNN, CDR2 SYGVQD (reference sequence). J gave up 4 bases and V 3 bases, and 4 bases lay outside the gene matches. The DNA for the CDR3 is TGCGCCAGCAGTGACGGGCTAGCGGGAGGAGAGACCCAGTACTTC. This encodes CASSDGLAGGETQYF.

This clone has only a few counts. The chain has TRBV6-1 and TRBJ1-2; no reliable D call. CDR1 is MNHNS, CDR2 SASEGT, per germline. The CDR3 spans 11 residues. Trimming stripped 4 bases from V and 8 bases from J, with 8 bases between. The CDR3 reads CASSVAQGYTF. The CDR3 DNA reads TGTGCCAGCAGTGTGGCCCAGGGCTACACCTTC.

The count of this clone is one. The chain recombines TRBV21-1 with TRBJ2-7; TRBD2, the table's D call, was not compared with the DNA. TRBV21-1 is given as a pseudogene. This CDR3 spans 18 amino acids. CDR3 loop: CASSKRTMASGLLWEQYF. In DNA, the CDR3 is TGTGCCAGCAGCAAACGAACCATGGCTAGCGGGTTACTGTGGGAGCAGTACTTC.

The chain joins TRBV5-6 to TRBJ2-2, with D possibly being TRBD2 (5 bases). The CDR3 has 15 residues. Germline values: CDR1 SGHDT, CDR2 YYEEEE. V lost 4 bases and J 0 bases, leaving 10 bases between the germline ends. The CDR3 nucleotides read TGTGCCAGCAGCAGTAGCGTACCGAACACCGGGGAGCTGTTTTTT. It codes for CASSSSVPNTGELFF. The full variable domain, with the rest looked up from reference TRBV5-6 and TRBJ2-2, is DAGVTQSPTHLIKTRGQQVTLRCSPKSGHDTVSWYQQALGQGPQFIFQYYEEEERQRGNFPDRFSGHQFPNYSSELNVNALLLGDSALYLCASSSSVPNTGELFFGEGSRLTVL.

The gene calls are TRBV5-1 and TRBJ2-7, with D unclear. With 4 bases removed from V and 0 bases from J, the gap between germline ends came to 5 bases. This CDR3 region has 12 residues. Germline-derived CDR1 and CDR2 are SGHRS and YFSETQ. The CDR3 spells CASSLNSYEQYF. The CDR3 DNA reads as TGCGCCAGCAGCCTCAACTCCTACGAGCAGTACTTC.

In nucleotides, the CDR3 is TGTGCCAGCAGGGGAGGACAGGCAGCTAACTATGGCTACACCTTC. This translates into CASRGGQAANYGYTF. J is TRBJ1-2 and V is TRBV2, with 7 bases aligning to TRBD1. The CDR3 has 15 amino acids. CDR1 and CDR2 (germline): SNHLY, FYNNEI. V was clipped by 6 bases and J by 0 bases; unmatched bases: 7.

This chain joins TRBV4-2 and TRBJ2-7; TRBD2 matches at 11 bases. The germline CDR1 and CDR2 sequences are LGHNA and YNFKEQ. Losses at the gene ends were 1 base for V and 4 bases for J; bases not matched to a gene: 9. This CDR3 contains 17 residues. Written as DNA, the CDR3 is TGTGCCAGCAGCCAAGCTAAGAAGGGACTAGCGGTTTACGAGCAGTACTTC. Translated: CASSQAKKGLAVYEQYF.

The chain joins TRBV5-6 to TRBJ2-7, with TRBD2 matching 11 bases. V dropped 1 base and J dropped 4; count of bases not matched to a gene: 4. CDR1 and CDR2 (germline): SGHDT, YYEEEE. This CDR3 comprises 15 residues. The CDR3 here is CASSLTSGRGYEQYF. In DNA, the CDR3 is TGTGCCAGCAGCTTGACTAGCGGGAGAGGGTACGAGCAGTACTTC.

The rearrangement links TRBV4-1 to TRBJ2-5, with 10 nucleotides matching TRBD2. CDR3 size: 15 residues. The germline gives CDR1 MGHRA, CDR2 YSYEKL. V lost 1 base, J lost 4 bases, and 3 bases stayed unmatched. CDR3 sequence: CASSQAAGGPETQYF. CDR3 bases: TGCGCCAGCAGCCAAGCAGCGGGAGGGCCAGAGACCCAGTACTTC.